The present TCR beta chain was sequenced within a study of cytomegalovirus exposure and HLA in healthy donors. Study-level findings and limits: Indistinguishability led to the exclusion of some V segments, TRBV6-2 and TRBV6-3 included.

As regards this clone: The antigen is not known.

PCR used 60 Vbeta primers and 13 Jbeta primers. This table comes from immunoSEQ multiplex PCR, and its TCRdb copy is limited to in-frame clones, with some not included. The data hold about 180,000 clones, with around 82% observed a single time. The length of the CDR3 is 15 residues. The ends were cut back, 2 bases at V and 5 bases at J, with 14 bases in the middle. From germline, CDR1 is MNHEY and CDR2 SMNVEV (reference sequence). This TCR derives from a man in his sixties in good health and CMV-seronegative. The source material was PBMCs. V and J are TRBV27 and TRBJ2-3, with D possibly matching TRBD1 (6 bases). For the CDR3, the DNA is TGTGCCAGCAGTTTACAGGGGAATTCGATAGATACGCAGTATTTT. Translated, it gives CASSLQGNSIDTQYF.